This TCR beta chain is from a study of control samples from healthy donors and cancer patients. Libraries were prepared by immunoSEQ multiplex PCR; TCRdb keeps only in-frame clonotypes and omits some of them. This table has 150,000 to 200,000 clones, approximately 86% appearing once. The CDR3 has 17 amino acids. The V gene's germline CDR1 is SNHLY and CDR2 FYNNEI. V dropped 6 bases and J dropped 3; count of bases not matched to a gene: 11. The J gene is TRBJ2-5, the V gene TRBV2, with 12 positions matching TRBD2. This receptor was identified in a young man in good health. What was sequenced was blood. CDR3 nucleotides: TGTGCCAGCAGGCGCGAACGTGGACTAGCGGGGAAAGAGACCCAGTACTTC. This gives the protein CASRRERGLAGKETQYF.